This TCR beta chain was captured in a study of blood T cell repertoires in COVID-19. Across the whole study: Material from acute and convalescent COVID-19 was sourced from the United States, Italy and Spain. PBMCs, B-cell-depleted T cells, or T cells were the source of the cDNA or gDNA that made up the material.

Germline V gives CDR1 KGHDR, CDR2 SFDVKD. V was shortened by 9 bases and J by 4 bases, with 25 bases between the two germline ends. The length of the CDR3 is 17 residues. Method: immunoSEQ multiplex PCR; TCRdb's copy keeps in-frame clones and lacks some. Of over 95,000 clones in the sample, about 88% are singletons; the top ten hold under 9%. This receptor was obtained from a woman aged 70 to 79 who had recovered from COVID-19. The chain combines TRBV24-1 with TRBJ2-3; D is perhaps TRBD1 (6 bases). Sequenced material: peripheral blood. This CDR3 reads CATPPGTTGMSPDTQYF. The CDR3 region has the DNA TGTGCCACCCCGCCGGGGACGACAGGCATGTCCCCAGATACGCAGTATTTT.